A single TCR beta chain is shown here with its context. Its antigen is unknown. Qualities for individual bases were not recorded, and no much larger clone is one base off. For sequencing of the TCRbeta CDR3 region, genomic DNA was extracted from the sorted cells. The immunoSEQ Assay was used to sequence the TCRbeta CDR3 regions. The immuneACCESS repertoire file appears here via TCRdb, limited to in-frame rearrangements. These files lack a portion of the clones; in checked studies, under half of the deficit traces to unresolved V genes, and the cause of the others is not known. The sample has 55,000 to 75,000 clones on record, around 90% of them singletons. The ten largest clones represent 3% to 4% of the sample. This sample is part of a study of OX40 agonist ivuxolimab in advanced cancers. Background on the whole study: Ivuxolimab, which targeted the costimulatory receptor OX40 (CD134), was an agonistic, fully human IgG2 monoclonal antibody. Partial responses occurred in three dose-escalation patients, of whom one had hepatocellular carcinoma and two had cutaneous melanoma. The purpose of peripheral TCRbeta sequencing was to test whether ivuxolimab changed TCR sequence diversity and led to clonal T-cell expansion. Of the approximately 54 patients in dose escalation, 19 had hepatocellular carcinoma, some 15 had melanoma, 9 had renal cell carcinoma and 9 had head and neck cancer. Prior anti-PD-1, anti-PD-L1 or anti-CTLA-4 therapy was permitted, and 40% to 50% of dose-escalation patients had received checkpoint inhibitors. Intravenous ivuxolimab was administered to patients every 2 weeks at six dose levels: 0.01, 0.1, 0.3, 1.5, 3 and 10 mg/kg. A male proportion of under 85% and a mean age of about 60 years, ranging from roughly 20 to 80, were recorded for the dose-escalation cohort. The paper reports the monotherapy dose-escalation portion (N ≈ 50 patients) of the phase I ivuxolimab trial. Overall study outcomes, separate from this receptor: On average, CD8+ T cells showed more expanded clones than CD4+ T cells after ivuxolimab. In partial responders in the 0.1-3.0 mg/kg groups, normalized peripheral clonal expansion was found to be among the lowest, especially among CD8+ T cells. The antigen specificity of the clonally expanded peripheral T cells was not determined. Low levels of normalized T-cell clonal expansion were also seen in some patients who did not respond. At doses of 0.1 to 3.0 mg/kg, clonal expansion of both CD4+ and CD8+ T cells in blood was seen between baseline and week 6.

Trimming removed 6 bases from V and 5 bases from J, leaving 13 bases between the germline ends. The CDR3 has 13 amino acids, counting the end cysteine and phenylalanine. Only the CDR3 portion is preserved as DNA: 39 bases, with reading frame beginning at the first base. CDR1 and CDR2 are drawn from the germline V gene (reference sequence): LNHDA, SQIVND. Patients with autoimmune disease history or receiving systemic immunosuppression were excluded from the trial. Peripheral blood for TCR sequencing was collected from all dose cohorts at baseline, on cycle 4 day 1, and on cycle 7 day 1. The samples were taken from a phase I, first-in-human, multicenter, open-label dose-escalation trial of ivuxolimab. Adults with locally advanced or metastatic melanoma, renal cell, hepatocellular, or head and neck squamous cell carcinoma were enrolled in the trial. CD4+ and CD8+ T cells were sorted separately from peripheral blood before TCR sequencing.

The starting material was CD4+ or CD8+ T cells sorted from blood, obtained in a trial of the OX40 agonist ivuxolimab. The source of this sequence is an adult with an advanced solid tumor such as melanoma, head and neck, liver or kidney cancer. This chain is built from TRBV19 and TRBJ2-5; confidence is insufficient to name the D gene. The CDR3: CASRGMGWETQYF. Here is the DNA: TGTGCCAGTAGGGGAATGGGTTGGGAGACCCAGTACTTC.